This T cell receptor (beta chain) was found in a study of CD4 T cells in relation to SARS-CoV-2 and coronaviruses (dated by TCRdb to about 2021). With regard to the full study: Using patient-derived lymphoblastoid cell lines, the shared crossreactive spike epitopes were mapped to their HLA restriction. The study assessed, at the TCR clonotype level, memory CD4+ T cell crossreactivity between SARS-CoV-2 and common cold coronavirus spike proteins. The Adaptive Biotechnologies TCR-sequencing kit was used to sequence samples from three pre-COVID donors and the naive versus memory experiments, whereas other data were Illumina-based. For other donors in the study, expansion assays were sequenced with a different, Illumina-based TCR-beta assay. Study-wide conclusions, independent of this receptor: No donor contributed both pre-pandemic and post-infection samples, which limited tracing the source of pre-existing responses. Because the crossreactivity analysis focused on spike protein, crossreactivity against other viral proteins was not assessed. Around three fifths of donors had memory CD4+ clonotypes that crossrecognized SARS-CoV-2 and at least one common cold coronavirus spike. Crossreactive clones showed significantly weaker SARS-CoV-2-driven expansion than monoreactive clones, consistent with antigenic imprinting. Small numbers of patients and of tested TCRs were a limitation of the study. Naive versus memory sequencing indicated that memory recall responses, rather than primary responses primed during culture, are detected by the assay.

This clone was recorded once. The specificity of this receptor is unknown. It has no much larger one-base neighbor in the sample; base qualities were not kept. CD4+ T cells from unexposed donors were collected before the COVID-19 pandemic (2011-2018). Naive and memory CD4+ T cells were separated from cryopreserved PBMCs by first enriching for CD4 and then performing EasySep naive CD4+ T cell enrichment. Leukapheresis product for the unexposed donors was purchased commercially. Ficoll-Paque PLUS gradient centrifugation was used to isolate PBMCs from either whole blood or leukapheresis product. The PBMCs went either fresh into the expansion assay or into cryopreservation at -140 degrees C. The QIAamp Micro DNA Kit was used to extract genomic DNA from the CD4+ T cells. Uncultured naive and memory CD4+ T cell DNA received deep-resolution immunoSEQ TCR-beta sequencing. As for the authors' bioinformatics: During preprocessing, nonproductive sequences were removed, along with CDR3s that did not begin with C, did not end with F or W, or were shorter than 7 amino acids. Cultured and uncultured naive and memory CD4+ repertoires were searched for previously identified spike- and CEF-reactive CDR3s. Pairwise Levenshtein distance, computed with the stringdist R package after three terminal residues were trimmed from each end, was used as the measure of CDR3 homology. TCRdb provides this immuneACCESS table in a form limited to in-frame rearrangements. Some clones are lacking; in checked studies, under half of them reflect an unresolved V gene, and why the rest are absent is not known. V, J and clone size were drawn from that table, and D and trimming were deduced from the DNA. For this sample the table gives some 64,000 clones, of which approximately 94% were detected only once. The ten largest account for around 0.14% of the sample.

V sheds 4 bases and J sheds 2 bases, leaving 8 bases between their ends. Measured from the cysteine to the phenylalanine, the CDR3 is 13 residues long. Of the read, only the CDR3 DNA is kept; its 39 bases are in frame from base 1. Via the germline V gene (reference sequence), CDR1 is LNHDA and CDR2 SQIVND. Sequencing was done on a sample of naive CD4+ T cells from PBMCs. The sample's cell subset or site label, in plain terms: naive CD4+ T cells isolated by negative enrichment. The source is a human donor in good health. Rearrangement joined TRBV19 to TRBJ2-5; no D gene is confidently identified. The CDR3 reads CASSKGRQETQYF. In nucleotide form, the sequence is TGTGCCAGTAGTAAAGGAAGGCAAGAGACCCAGTACTTC.